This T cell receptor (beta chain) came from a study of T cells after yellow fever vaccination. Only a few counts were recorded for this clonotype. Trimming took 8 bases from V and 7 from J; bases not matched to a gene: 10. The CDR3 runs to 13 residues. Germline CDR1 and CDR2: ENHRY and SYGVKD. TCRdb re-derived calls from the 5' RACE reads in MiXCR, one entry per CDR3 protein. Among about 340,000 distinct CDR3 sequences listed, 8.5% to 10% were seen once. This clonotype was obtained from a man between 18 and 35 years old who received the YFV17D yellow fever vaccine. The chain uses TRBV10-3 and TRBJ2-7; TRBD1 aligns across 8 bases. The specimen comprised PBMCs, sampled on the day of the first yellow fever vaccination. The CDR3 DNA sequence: TGTGCCATCGGGGGGACAGGCCCTTCTGAGCAGTACTTC. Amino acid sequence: CAIGGTGPSEQYF.